This entry features one T cell receptor (beta chain) sequence. Its antigen remains unknown. The data originate from a study of tumor and adjacent non-tumor tissue in lung cancer. The overall study: Histology: 12 adenocarcinoma, a couple of squamous cell carcinoma, 1 small cell lung cancer. On average, productive TCRbeta reads reached about 4.17 million per sample. Findings and caveats of the study: In normal lung, the top 100 clones were significantly more dominant than in tumor.

RNA was extracted from bulk tissue without any cell sorting. Donors were chemotherapy-naive, newly diagnosed lung cancer surgical patients in China, August–November 2014. Trimming cost V 6 bases and J 6 bases, with 16 bases left between them. The CDR3 sequence is 14 residues long. The germline gives CDR1 SGHNT, CDR2 YYREEE (reference sequence). TCRbeta libraries were built with three rounds of nested PCR, modified from ARM-PCR. TCRdb reprocessed the multiplex PCR reads with MiXCR, giving one entry per CDR3 protein. Altogether roughly 220,000 distinct CDR3 sequences are present, approximately 74% being singletons, with the ten largest covering around 27%.

The V call is TRBV5-4, the J call TRBJ2-1; D could derive from TRBD1 or TRBD2 (5 bases each). The sample consisted of lung tumor tissue. The sequence came from a man between 60 and 75 years old with non-small cell lung cancer. In DNA form, the CDR3 reads TGTGCCAGCAAAAGCGGCAGGGTCCCCAATGAGCAGTTCTTC. It translates to CASKSGRVPNEQFF.